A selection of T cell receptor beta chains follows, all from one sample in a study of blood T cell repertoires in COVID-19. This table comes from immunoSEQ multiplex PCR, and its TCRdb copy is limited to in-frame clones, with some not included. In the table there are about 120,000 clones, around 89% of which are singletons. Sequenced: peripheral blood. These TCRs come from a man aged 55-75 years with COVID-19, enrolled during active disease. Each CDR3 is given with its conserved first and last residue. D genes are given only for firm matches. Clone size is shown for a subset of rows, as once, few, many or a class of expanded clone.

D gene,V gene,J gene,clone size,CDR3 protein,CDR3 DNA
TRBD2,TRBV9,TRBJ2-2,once,CASSVLAGGIAGELFF,TGTGCCAGCAGCGTTTTAGCGGGGGGGATTGCCGGGGAGCTGTTTTTT
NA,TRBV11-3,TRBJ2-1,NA,CASSLLYNEQFF,TGTGCCAGCAGCTTACTCTACAATGAGCAGTTCTTC
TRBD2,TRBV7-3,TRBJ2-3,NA,CASSFEGTSGSDTQYF,TGTGCCAGCAGCTTCGAGGGGACTAGCGGGTCAGATACGCAGTATTTT
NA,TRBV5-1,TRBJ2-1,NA,CASSLNSLGNEQFF,TGCGCCAGCAGCTTGAACAGCTTGGGCAATGAGCAGTTCTTC
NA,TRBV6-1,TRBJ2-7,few,CASSEWVGATYEQYF,TGTGCCAGCAGTGAATGGGTAGGGGCAACCTACGAGCAGTACTTC
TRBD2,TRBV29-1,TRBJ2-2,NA,CSVAGTSGGGELFF,TGCAGCGTGGCCGGGACTAGCGGGGGCGGGGAGCTGTTTTTT
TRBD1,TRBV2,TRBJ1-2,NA,CASTAKLGTGNYGYTF,TGTGCCAGCACCGCTAAACTGGGGACAGGGAACTATGGCTACACCTTC
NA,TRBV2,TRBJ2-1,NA,CANRQNRGEQFF,TGTGCCAACCGACAGAATAGGGGTGAGCAGTTCTTC
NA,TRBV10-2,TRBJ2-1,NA,CASSDEGHQGGEQFF,TGCGCCAGCAGTGATGAGGGACACCAAGGGGGTGAGCAGTTCTTC
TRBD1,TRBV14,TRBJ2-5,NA,CASSARQGARRTQYF,TGTGCCAGCAGCGCTCGACAGGGGGCACGGAGGACCCAGTACTTC
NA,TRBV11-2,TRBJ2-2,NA,CASSLSRANTGELFF,TGTGCCAGCAGCCTCTCTCGCGCGAACACCGGGGAGCTGTTTTTT
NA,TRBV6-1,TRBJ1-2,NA,CASDPRRGNYGYTF,TGTGCCAGCGACCCTCGACGGGGTAACTATGGCTACACCTTC
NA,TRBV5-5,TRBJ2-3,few,CASSMFGSRRTDTQYF,TGTGCCAGCAGCATGTTCGGGAGTCGTCGCACAGATACGCAGTATTTT
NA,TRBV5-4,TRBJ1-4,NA,CASSPSTGGDEKLFF,TGTGCCAGCAGCCCGTCGACAGGTGGGGATGAAAAACTGTTTTTT
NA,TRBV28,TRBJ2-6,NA,CATQTGANVLTF,TGTGCCACCCAGACAGGGGCCAACGTCCTGACTTTC
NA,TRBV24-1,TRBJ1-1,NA,CATSDRGRAEAFF,TGTGCCACCAGTGATCGGGGGAGGGCTGAAGCTTTCTTT
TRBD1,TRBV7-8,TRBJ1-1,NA,CASSLWPDRGKNTEAFF,TGTGCCAGCAGCTTATGGCCGGACAGGGGTAAGAACACTGAAGCTTTCTTT
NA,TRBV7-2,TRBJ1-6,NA,CASSSTPLGNSPLHF,TGTGCCAGCAGCTCGACTCCTTTGGGTAATTCACCCCTCCACTTT
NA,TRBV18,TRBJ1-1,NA,CASSLTANTEAFF,TGTGCCAGCTCACTAACAGCAAACACTGAAGCTTTCTTT
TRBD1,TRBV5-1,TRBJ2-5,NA,CASSLLQGAGETQYF,TGCGCCAGCAGCTTGCTACAGGGGGCTGGGGAGACCCAGTACTTC
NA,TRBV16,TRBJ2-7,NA,CASSQMQGIRYSEQYF,TGTGCCAGCAGCCAAATGCAGGGTATTCGGTATTCCGAGCAGTACTTC
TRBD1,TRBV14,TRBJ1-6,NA,CASSHRGPTSPLHF,TGTGCCAGCAGCCACAGGGGGCCTACTTCACCCCTCCACTTT
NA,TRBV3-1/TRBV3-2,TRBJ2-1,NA,CASSHRGSGDNEQFF,TGTGCCAGCAGCCATCGTGGTTCGGGGGACAATGAGCAGTTCTTC
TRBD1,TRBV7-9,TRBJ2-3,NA,CASTGQGSTDTQYF,TGTGCCAGCACCGGACAGGGGAGCACAGATACGCAGTATTTT
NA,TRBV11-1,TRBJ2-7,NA,CASSFGPGDEQYF,TGTGCCAGCAGCTTTGGTCCGGGGGACGAGCAGTACTTC
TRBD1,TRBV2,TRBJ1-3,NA,CASSYLRTGSGNTIYF,TGTGCCAGCAGTTACCTTAGGACAGGCTCTGGAAACACCATATATTTT
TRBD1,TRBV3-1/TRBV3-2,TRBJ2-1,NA,CASSQAGQPKEQFF,TGTGCCAGCAGCCAAGCGGGACAGCCCAAAGAGCAGTTCTTC
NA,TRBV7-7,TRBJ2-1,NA,CASSLSHPGEQFF,TGTGCCAGCAGCTTATCGCACCCGGGGGAGCAGTTCTTC
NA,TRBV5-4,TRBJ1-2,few,CASSGGGLGYTF,TGTGCCAGCTCCGGGGGAGGGTTAGGCTACACCTTC
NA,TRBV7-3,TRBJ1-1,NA,CASSRGQGVGNTEAFF,TGTGCCAGCAGCCGCGGTCAAGGGGTGGGGAACACTGAAGCTTTCTTT
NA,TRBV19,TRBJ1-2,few,CASSMPGYAYGYTF,TGTGCCAGTAGTATGCCAGGGTACGCGTATGGCTACACCTTC
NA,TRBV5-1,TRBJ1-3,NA,CASSLEGGYSGNTIYF,TGCGCCAGCAGCTTGGAGGGAGGCTACTCTGGAAACACCATATATTTT
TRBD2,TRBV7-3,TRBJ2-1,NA,CASSLSKSGGANEQFF,TGTGCCAGCAGCTTAAGCAAGAGCGGGGGGGCCAATGAGCAGTTCTTC
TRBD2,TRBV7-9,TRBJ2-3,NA,CASSREAGGPRDTQYF,TGTGCCAGCAGCCGGGAAGCGGGGGGGCCGAGAGATACGCAGTATTTT
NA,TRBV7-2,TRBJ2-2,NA,CATQSISGELFF,TGTGCCACCCAGTCAATTTCCGGGGAGCTGTTTTTT
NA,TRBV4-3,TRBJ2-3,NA,CASSQDSGSTDTQYF,TGCGCCAGCAGCCAAGATTCTGGCAGCACAGATACGCAGTATTTT
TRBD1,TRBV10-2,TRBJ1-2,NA,CASSEYGQGSAEGYTF,TGCGCCAGCAGTGAGTACGGACAGGGATCCGCGGAGGGCTACACCTTC
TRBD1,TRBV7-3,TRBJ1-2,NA,CASSLGQNYGYTF,TGTGCCAGCAGCTTGGGACAGAACTATGGCTACACCTTC
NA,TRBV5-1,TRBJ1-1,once,CASRPPGGATEAFF,TGCGCCAGCCGCCCCCCTGGGGGGGCCACTGAAGCTTTCTTT
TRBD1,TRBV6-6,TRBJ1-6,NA,CASNRRTGGGYNSPLHF,TGTGCCAGCAATCGCAGGACAGGGGGAGGGTATAATTCACCCCTCCACTTT
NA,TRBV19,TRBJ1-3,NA,CASSQGLEGNTIYF,TGTGCCAGTAGTCAGGGTTTGGAAGGAAACACCATATATTTT
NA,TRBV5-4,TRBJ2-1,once,CASSYRAASYNEQFF,TGTGCCAGCAGCTACCGAGCGGCCTCCTACAATGAGCAGTTCTTC
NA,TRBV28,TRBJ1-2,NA,CASSLRLYDGYTF,TGTGCCAGCAGTTTGCGGTTGTACGATGGCTACACCTTC
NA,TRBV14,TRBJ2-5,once,CASSQGRFRETQYF,TGTGCCAGCAGCCAAGGCCGGTTCAGGGAGACCCAGTACTTC